A selection of T cell receptor beta chains follows, all from one sample in a study of CD8 T cells in Susac syndrome. TCRdb re-called the immunoSEQ multiplex PCR reads through MiXCR, storing one row per CDR3 protein. The sample has about 200,000 distinct CDR3 sequences, 90% to 95% seen once. The sample comprised CD4+ T cells from PBMCs. Receptors were obtained from a human donor in good health. Each CDR3 is given with its conserved first and last residue. The D gene is left open where the match is weak. Size tells how often a clone was seen (once, few, many) or the class of an expanded clone, and some rows leave it out.

TRBV6-1,NA,TRBJ2-1,few,CASRGGYNEQFF,TGTGCCAGCAGGGGGGGATACAATGAGCAGTTCTTC
TRBV29-1,TRBD1,TRBJ1-1,NA,CSVKQGAVNTEAFF,TGCAGCGTAAAACAGGGGGCGGTGAACACTGAAGCTTTCTTT
TRBV12-3/TRBV12-4,NA,TRBJ1-5,NA,CASSWDHNQPQHF,TGTGCCAGCAGCTGGGACCACAATCAGCCCCAGCATTTT
TRBV19,NA,TRBJ2-7,NA,CASSILLKGRYEQYF,TGTGCCAGTAGTATCCTTCTCAAGGGGCGTTACGAGCAGTACTTC
TRBV3-1,NA,TRBJ2-2,NA,CASSRTEGTGELFF,TGTGCCAGCAGCCGAACGGAGGGGACCGGGGAGCTGTTTTTT
TRBV3-1,TRBD2,TRBJ2-3,NA,CASSQDLGSGGGDTQYF,TGTGCCAGCAGCCAAGACCTCGGTAGCGGGGGGGGAGATACGCAGTATTTT
TRBV28,NA,TRBJ1-1,NA,CASSLTATGYTEAFF,TGTGCCAGCAGTTTAACCGCGACAGGTTACACTGAAGCTTTCTTT
TRBV29-1,NA,TRBJ2-3,NA,CSAGDTQYF,TGCAGCGCCGGGGATACGCAGTATTTT
TRBV28,NA,TRBJ1-1,NA,CASGVVNTEAFF,TGTGCCAGCGGGGTTGTGAACACTGAAGCTTTCTTT
TRBV19,NA,TRBJ2-4,NA,CATAKQIAKNIQYF,TGTGCCACCGCAAAACAGATAGCCAAAAACATTCAGTACTTC
TRBV6-2/TRBV6-3,NA,TRBJ1-5,NA,CASKSVGGDRPQHF,TGTGCCAGCAAAAGCGTTGGAGGGGATCGTCCCCAGCATTTT
TRBV20-1,TRBD2,TRBJ2-1,NA,CSAGLAGYNEQFF,TGCAGTGCCGGTCTAGCGGGGTACAATGAGCAGTTCTTC
TRBV18,NA,TRBJ1-1,NA,CASSPAGDTEAFF,TGTGCCAGCTCACCGGCGGGTGACACTGAAGCTTTCTTT
TRBV7-2,NA,TRBJ2-5,NA,CASSLEEGASPYF,TGTGCCAGCAGCTTAGAGGAGGGGGCGTCCCCGTACTTC
TRBV20-1,NA,TRBJ1-1,NA,CSALEATGFTEAFF,TGCAGTGCTTTAGAGGCGACCGGGTTCACTGAAGCTTTCTTT
TRBV30,NA,TRBJ2-5,NA,CALGWGAETQYF,TGTGCCTTGGGTTGGGGGGCGGAGACCCAGTACTTC
TRBV20-1,NA,TRBJ2-1,NA,CSASPGGYEQFF,TGCAGTGCTAGCCCCGGGGGCTATGAGCAGTTCTTC
TRBV20-1,TRBD1,TRBJ2-1,NA,CSARSSGQNEQFF,TGCAGTGCTAGATCCTCGGGACAGAATGAGCAGTTCTTC
TRBV29-1,NA,TRBJ2-7,once,CSVEESPYEQYF,TGCAGCGTTGAAGAGTCCCCCTACGAGCAGTACTTC
TRBV29-1,NA,TRBJ2-6,NA,CSVDNLSGANVLTF,TGCAGCGTTGACAATCTCTCTGGGGCCAACGTCCTGACTTTC
TRBV20-1,NA,TRBJ2-1,NA,CSARAGLALYNEQFF,TGCAGTGCTAGAGCTGGACTCGCACTTTACAATGAGCAGTTCTTC
TRBV7-6,NA,TRBJ2-3,once,CASSNYGGADTQYF,TGTGCCAGCAGCAACTACGGGGGCGCAGATACGCAGTATTTT
TRBV29-1,TRBD1,TRBJ2-1,NA,CSAGTGYNEQFF,TGCAGCGCCGGGACAGGATACAATGAGCAGTTCTTC
TRBV4-1,NA,TRBJ2-3,NA,CASSQNRDTDTQYF,TGCGCCAGCAGCCAGAACAGGGATACAGATACGCAGTATTTT
TRBV20-1,TRBD1,TRBJ1-2,once,CSARDRAVDRGIYYGYTF,TGCAGTGCTAGAGATCGGGCGGTCGACAGGGGGATCTACTATGGCTACACCTTC
TRBV4-3,NA,TRBJ2-5,once,CASSPLSAGGMEETQYF,TGCGCCAGCAGCCCTTTAAGCGCAGGGGGGATGGAAGAGACCCAGTACTTC
TRBV28,TRBD2,TRBJ2-1,few,CASSPTSGSPNEQFF,TGTGCCAGCAGTCCGACTAGCGGGAGTCCCAATGAGCAGTTCTTC
TRBV6-6,TRBD1,TRBJ1-1,NA,CASSFDRVGREAFF,TGTGCCAGCAGTTTCGACAGGGTAGGAAGAGAAGCTTTCTTT
TRBV18,TRBD1,TRBJ2-3,NA,CASSPPPRQGSTDTQYF,TGTGCCAGCTCACCACCACCTCGACAGGGGAGCACAGATACGCAGTATTTT
TRBV20-1,TRBD1,TRBJ2-5,once,CSASGTGPWETQYF,TGCAGTGCTAGCGGGACAGGGCCGTGGGAGACCCAGTACTTC
TRBV4-1,TRBD1,TRBJ1-2,NA,CASSQSQGANYGYTF,TGCGCCAGCAGCCAGTCTCAGGGGGCTAACTATGGCTACACCTTC
TRBV20-1,NA,TRBJ2-3,NA,CSARGGTDTQYF,TGCAGTGCTAGAGGGGGCACAGATACGCAGTATTTT
TRBV20-1,NA,TRBJ1-2,NA,CSARVQHNYGYTF,TGCAGTGCTAGAGTACAACATAACTATGGCTACACCTTC
TRBV19,NA,TRBJ1-2,once,CASSVSSGAANYGYTF,TGTGCCAGTAGTGTTTCATCAGGGGCCGCTAACTATGGCTACACCTTC
TRBV29-1,NA,TRBJ2-5,NA,CSVDRGRETQYF,TGCAGCGTTGACCGGGGACGCGAGACCCAGTACTTC
TRBV27,NA,TRBJ2-6,NA,CASRAQGGNVLTF,TGTGCCAGCAGAGCTCAGGGGGGCAACGTCCTGACTTTC
TRBV6-4,TRBD1,TRBJ2-5,few,CASSQDRGETQYF,TGTGCCAGCAGTCAAGACAGGGGTGAGACCCAGTACTTC
TRBV6-5,NA,TRBJ1-5,few,CASSSGRGSNQPQHF,TGTGCCAGCAGTTCAGGCAGGGGTAGCAATCAGCCCCAGCATTTT
TRBV3-1,NA,TRBJ1-1,NA,CASSQVPGPDNTEAFF,TGTGCCAGCAGCCAAGTTCCGGGGCCGGATAACACTGAAGCTTTCTTT
TRBV7-2,TRBD1,TRBJ2-3,NA,CASSEGQGRDTQYF,TGTGCCAGCAGCGAAGGACAGGGACGAGATACGCAGTATTTT